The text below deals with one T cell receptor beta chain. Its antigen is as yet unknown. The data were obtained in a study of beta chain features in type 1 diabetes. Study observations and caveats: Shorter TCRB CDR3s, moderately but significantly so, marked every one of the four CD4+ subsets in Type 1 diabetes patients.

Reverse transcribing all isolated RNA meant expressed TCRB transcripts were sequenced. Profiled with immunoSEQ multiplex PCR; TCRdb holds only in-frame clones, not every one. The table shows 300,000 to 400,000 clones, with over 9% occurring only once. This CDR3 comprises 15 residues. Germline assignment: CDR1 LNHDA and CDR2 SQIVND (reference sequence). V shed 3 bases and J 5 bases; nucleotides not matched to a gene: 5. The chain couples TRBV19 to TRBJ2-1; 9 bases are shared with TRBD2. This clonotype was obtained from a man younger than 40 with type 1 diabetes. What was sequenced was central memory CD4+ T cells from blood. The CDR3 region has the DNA TGTGCCAGTAGTATTTACCAGCGGGGGGACAATGAGCAGTTCTTC. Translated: CASSIYQRGDNEQFF.